The next 22 T cell receptor beta chains were all read from a single sample in a study of blood T cell repertoires in COVID-19. Generated by immunoSEQ multiplex PCR, the TCRdb table keeps only in-frame clones and is missing some. Among 200,000 to 250,000 clones listed, about nine tenths were seen once. Sequenced material: peripheral blood. The receptors were sampled from a man aged 55 to 70 who had recovered from COVID-19.

The CDR3 DNA is TGTGCCAGCAGAACACGACAGGGGTCTGAAGCTTTCTTT. Translating gives CASRTRQGSEAFF. V is TRBV12-3 or TRBV12-4 and J is TRBJ1-1; 8 nucleotides match TRBD1. J lost 6 bases, V lost 6 bases, and 6 bases had no gene match. The CDR3 is made up of 13 amino acids.

The chain has TRBV5-1 and TRBJ2-7, with D perhaps matching TRBD2 (5 bases). V was cut by 0 bases and J by 2 bases, with 21 bases left in between. The CDR3 has 18 residues. The germline CDR1 and CDR2 sequences are SGHRS and YFSETQ. As DNA, the CDR3 is TGCGCCAGCAGCTTGGCCATTAGTGCCTTGAACGGGGCCTACGAGCAGTACTTC. It encodes CASSLAISALNGAYEQYF.

V usage is TRBV4-3 and J usage is TRBJ2-2, with D uncertain. The germline V gene encodes CDR1 LGHNA and CDR2 YSLEER. Trimming removed 0 bases from V and 3 bases from J, with 8 bases in between. This CDR3 is 15 amino acids long. The CDR3 sequence: CASSQEGFYTGELFF. CDR3 bases: TGCGCCAGCAGCCAAGAGGGCTTTTACACCGGGGAGCTGTTTTTT.

This clone was counted only a few times. The chain is built from TRBV7-2 and TRBJ1-5; D uncertain. CDR1 and CDR2 (germline): SGHTA, FQGNSA. Trimming shortened V by 1 base and J by 2 bases, and 9 bases separated the two germline ends. The CDR3 covers 15 residues. CDR3: CASSLVGGGNQPQHF. In nucleotides, the CDR3 is TGTGCCAGCAGCTTAGTCGGCGGAGGCAATCAGCCCCAGCATTTT.

The rearrangement uses TRBV7-3 and TRBJ2-3; tentatively, D is TRBD1 (6 bases). The CDR3 extends over 15 amino acids. CDR1 is SGHTA and CDR2 is FQGTGA in the germline V gene. The V and J ends lost 0 bases and 4 bases respectively, with 11 bases between them. The CDR3 DNA is TGTGCCAGCAGCTTAACCGGACAGTTGGCAGATACGCAGTATTTT. Translated: CASSLTGQLADTQYF.

The gene calls are TRBV5-5 and TRBJ2-1, with 9 bases fitting TRBD2. Germline V gene sequence: CDR1 SGHKS, CDR2 YYEKEE (reference sequence). Unmatched junction bases numbered 2, after V lost 0 bases and J lost 1 base. The CDR3 covers 16 residues. For the CDR3, the DNA is TGTGCCAGCAGCTTGGTTCTAGCGGGGTCCTACAATGAGCAGTTCTTC. This sequence encodes CASSLVLAGSYNEQFF.

This rearrangement joins TRBV19 to TRBJ1-5, with a possible D match to TRBD1 (6 bases). The CDR3 loop spans 14 amino acids. Trimming pared 2 bases from V and 6 bases from J, leaving 11 bases between. Germline V lookup: CDR1 LNHDA, CDR2 SQIVND (reference sequence). CDR3 loop: CASSISGVGQPQHF. The CDR3 nucleotides are TGTGCCAGTAGTATATCAGGGGTCGGTCAGCCCCAGCATTTT. The variable domain in full, completed from reference TRBV19 and TRBJ1-5, reads DGGITQSPKYLFRKEGQNVTLSCEQNLNHDAMYWYRQDPGQGLRLIYYSQIVNDFQKGDIAEGYSVSREKKESFPLTVTSAQKNPTAFYLCASSISGVGQPQHFGDGTRLSIL.

The chain is built from TRBV9 and TRBJ1-1, with a weak D call TRBD1 (5 bases). The CDR3 is 14 amino acids. V was clipped by 1 base and J by 2 bases, with 9 bases between them. Germline V gives CDR1 SGDLS, CDR2 YYNGEE. The CDR3 sequence is CASSVTGANTEAFF. The CDR3 bases are TGTGCCAGCAGCGTAACAGGCGCTAACACTGAAGCTTTCTTT.

The rearrangement links TRBV19 to TRBJ2-2; D gene unclear. Germline lookup yields CDR1 LNHDA and CDR2 SQIVND (reference sequence). Trimming took 11 bases from V and 1 from J, leaving 11 bases between them. The length of the CDR3 is 13 residues. The CDR3 reads CAFRGLNTGELFF. In DNA form, the CDR3 reads TGTGCCTTCCGTGGCCTGAACACCGGGGAGCTGTTTTTT. The entire variable domain, with the rest obtained from reference TRBV19 and TRBJ2-2, is as follows: DGGITQSPKYLFRKEGQNVTLSCEQNLNHDAMYWYRQDPGQGLRLIYYSQIVNDFQKGDIAEGYSVSREKKESFPLTVTSAQKNPTAFYLCAFRGLNTGELFFGEGSRLTVL.

This chain links TRBV30 with TRBJ2-5, with D uncertain. V was clipped by 1 base and J by 1 base, with 13 bases between them. Germline assignment: CDR1 GTSNPN and CDR2 SVGIG (reference sequence). The CDR3 length is 15 residues. The CDR3 DNA is TGTGCCTGGAGTGCTCCACTAATTATCCAAGAGACCCAGTACTTC. It specifies CAWSAPLIIQETQYF.

The chain carries TRBV5-5 and TRBJ2-5, with 8 bases identical to TRBD1. Germline V gene sequence: CDR1 SGHKS, CDR2 YYEKEE (reference sequence). Germline trimming cut 4 bases from V and 4 bases from J; bases unmatched to any gene: 12. CDR3 size: 16 residues. CDR3 DNA: TGTGCCAGCAGCCCTGGGGGGACAGGCCATAGAGAGACCCAGTACTTC. Translation gives CASSPGGTGHRETQYF.

The chain employs TRBV5-4 and TRBJ2-5, with D perhaps TRBD1 (5 bases). The CDR3 covers 14 residues. The V gene's germline CDR1 is SGHNT and CDR2 YYREEE (reference sequence). V was trimmed by 0 bases and J by 2 bases, leaving 8 bases between them. CDR3 region: CASSLGTLQETQYF. The CDR3, as DNA: TGTGCCAGCAGCTTGGGGACATTGCAAGAGACCCAGTACTTC.

This clone appeared a few times. CDR3 protein: CASSSSGPYGYTF. The CDR3 nucleotides read TGTGCCAGCAGTTCCTCCGGTCCCTATGGCTACACCTTC. V and J are TRBV6-6 and TRBJ1-2, with D unclear. Germline V lookup: CDR1 MNHNY, CDR2 SVGAGI (reference sequence). CDR3 length: 13 amino acids. Trimming stripped 4 bases from V and 4 bases from J, with 10 bases between.

The rearrangement uses TRBV30 and TRBJ2-1, with 8 bases that match TRBD2. The CDR3 runs 19 residues. Germline assignment: CDR1 GTSNPN and CDR2 SVGIG (reference sequence). V lost 3 bases and J lost 7; bases outside the gene matches: 23. CDR3 amino acids: CAWSVRRFSGAQRGNEQFF. The CDR3 DNA sequence: TGTGCCTGGAGCGTCCGTAGATTTAGCGGGGCTCAGAGGGGAAATGAGCAGTTCTTC.

V usage is TRBV11-2 and J usage is TRBJ1-4; D uncertain. The germline V gene encodes CDR1 SGHAT and CDR2 FQNNGV. With 5 bases removed from V and 0 bases from J, the gap between germline ends came to 10 bases. This CDR3 has 15 amino acids. The CDR3 coding sequence is TGTGCCAGCAGCATATTCGGGTCAACTAATGAAAAACTGTTTTTT. As protein: CASSIFGSTNEKLFF.

As to this clone: The junction shows a germline mismatch at one end, possibly a read error. This chain uses TRBV5-4 with TRBJ2-5; D is possibly TRBD2 (5 bases). From germline, CDR1 is SGHNT and CDR2 YYREEE (reference sequence). The CDR3 has 14 residues. DNA for the CDR3: TGTGCCAGCAGCCTGCCGGGGAATCAAGAGATCCAGTACTTC. As protein: CASSLPGNQEIQYF. Full variable domain (missing parts from reference TRBV5-4 and TRBJ2-5): ETGVTQSPTHLIKTRGQQVTLRCSSQSGHNTVSWYQQALGQGPQFIFQYYREEENGRGNFPPRFSGLQFPNYSSELNVNALELDDSALYLCASSLPGNQEIQYFGPGTRLLVL.

J is TRBJ2-7 and V is TRBV27, with D tentatively TRBD1 (6 bases). The CDR3 loop spans 14 amino acids. Germline V gene data show CDR1 as MNHEY and CDR2 as SMNVEV (reference sequence). With 3 bases removed from V and 4 bases from J, the gap between germline ends came to 13 bases. Written as DNA, the CDR3 is TGTGCCAGCAGTTTGACGGACAGTGATTACGAGCAGTACTTC. This encodes CASSLTDSDYEQYF.

This clone has just a few counts. The chain recombines TRBV30 with TRBJ2-1; 9 bases are a match to TRBD2. The CDR3 totals 16 residues. With 0 bases clipped from V and 5 bases from J, the junction kept 8 bases outside the gene matches. The V gene's germline CDR1 is GTSNPN and CDR2 SVGIG (reference sequence). The CDR3: CAWSVVGLARDNEQFF. The DNA of the CDR3 is TGTGCCTGGAGTGTAGTTGGACTAGCGAGAGACAATGAGCAGTTCTTC.

The chain combines TRBV27 with TRBJ2-7, with 15 bases that match TRBD2. J gave up 9 bases and V 7 bases, and 10 bases lay outside the gene matches. Germline V lookup: CDR1 MNHEY, CDR2 SMNVEV (reference sequence). The CDR3 is made up of 15 amino acids. The CDR3 sequence: CASTLEGLAGGRQYF. The CDR3 DNA is TGTGCCAGCACCCTCGAGGGACTAGCGGGAGGAAGGCAGTACTTC.

The chain has TRBV2 and TRBJ2-7; weak D call: TRBD2 (5 bases). Per the germline V gene, CDR1 is SNHLY and CDR2 is FYNNEI. Between the trimmed V and J ends, which lost 3 bases and 6 bases, there was a span of 21 bases. This CDR3 contains 16 residues. CDR3 DNA: TGTGCCAGCAGTGATACTATACGGCTGACGGGAAGCGAGCAGTACTTC. Its protein is CASSDTIRLTGSEQYF.

This chain uses TRBV28 with TRBJ1-2; possible D gene TRBD1, 5 bases. The V end lost 7 bases, the J end lost 2 bases, and 17 bases lay between the germline ends. From germline, CDR1 is MDHEN and CDR2 SYDVKM. The CDR3 spans 15 residues. CDR3 protein: CASTYPPGGNYGYTF. The CDR3, as DNA: TGTGCCAGCACCTATCCCCCCGGGGGAAACTATGGCTACACCTTC.

This clone has more than one count but fewer than ten. The chain joins TRBV19 to TRBJ1-1; the match to TRBD1 covers 9 bases. The CDR3 sequence is 17 residues long. The ends lost 5 bases at V and 6 bases at J; junction bases unmatched: 16. Germline values: CDR1 LNHDA, CDR2 SQIVND (reference sequence). The CDR3 nucleotides are TGTGCCAGTAGTCGGGACACAGGGGGCGTAGGGGTGGCTGAAGCTTTCTTT. Translating gives CASSRDTGGVGVAEAFF. Complete variable domain (other parts from reference TRBV19 and TRBJ1-1): DGGITQSPKYLFRKEGQNVTLSCEQNLNHDAMYWYRQDPGQGLRLIYYSQIVNDFQKGDIAEGYSVSREKKESFPLTVTSAQKNPTAFYLCASSRDTGGVGVAEAFFGQGTRLTVV.